These 24 T cell receptor beta chains were sequenced from one sample in a study of blood T cell repertoires in COVID-19. TCRdb keeps only in-frame clones here, not all; method: immunoSEQ multiplex PCR. This table holds 200,000 to 300,000 clones, 86% found once. The sample taken for sequencing was peripheral blood. Receptors were obtained from a woman younger than 45 who had recovered from COVID-19.

V is TRBV5-4 and J is TRBJ2-3, with 9 positions matching TRBD2. The CDR3 is 16 residues long. V was pared by 4 bases and J by 5 bases, with 11 bases of the junction left unmatched. CDR1 and CDR2 (germline): SGHNT, YYREEE (reference sequence). CDR3 residues: CASSPAGGGAIDTQYF. Here the CDR3 DNA reads TGTGCCAGCAGCCCCGCCGGCGGGGGGGCAATAGATACGCAGTATTTT. Combining the CDR3 with reference TRBV5-4 and TRBJ2-3 gives the whole variable domain ETGVTQSPTHLIKTRGQQVTLRCSSQSGHNTVSWYQQALGQGPQFIFQYYREEENGRGNFPPRFSGLQFPNYSSELNVNALELDDSALYLCASSPAGGGAIDTQYFGPGTRLTVL.

The rearrangement links TRBV9 to TRBJ2-3; perhaps TRBD1 as D (6 bases). The ends were cut back, 0 bases at V and 2 bases at J, with 10 bases in the middle. CDR3 length: 15 amino acids. Germline loops: CDR1 SGDLS, CDR2 YYNGEE. CDR3 residues: CASSVGGGITDTQYF. The CDR3, as DNA: TGTGCCAGCAGCGTAGGAGGGGGAATCACAGATACGCAGTATTTT.

In this sample, this clone turned up once. The genes are TRBV9 and TRBJ2-2; TRBD2 agrees at 9 bases. CDR3 length equals 16 residues. Germline CDR1 SGDLS, CDR2 YYNGEE. V lost 0 bases and J lost 4; bases outside the gene matches: 4. This CDR3 is CASSVAGGGATGELFF. In DNA form, the CDR3 reads TGTGCCAGCAGCGTAGCTGGCGGGGGGGCCACCGGGGAGCTGTTTTTT.

In this sample, this clone turned up a few times. V gene TRBV18 combines with J gene TRBJ1-3, with 8 nucleotides matching TRBD1. CDR1 KGHSH and CDR2 LQKENI come from the germline V gene. The ends lost 3 bases at V and 2 bases at J; junction bases unmatched: 6. The length of the CDR3 is 16 residues. The CDR3 reads CASSPGDRLTGNTIYF. The CDR3 coding sequence is TGTGCCAGCTCACCGGGGGACAGGCTCACTGGAAACACCATATATTTT. The full variable domain, with the rest looked up from reference TRBV18 and TRBJ1-3, is NAGVMQNPRHLVRRRGQEARLRCSPMKGHSHVYWYRQLPEEGLKFMVYLQKENIIDESGMPKERFSAEFPKEGPSILRIQQVVRGDSAAYFCASSPGDRLTGNTIYFGEGSWLTVV.

The chain is built from TRBV27 and TRBJ2-1, with TRBD1 identical over 7 bases. The junction had 6 bases not matched to a gene; V was cut back by 5 bases and J by 8 bases. CDR3 size: 13 residues. The germline CDR1 and CDR2 sequences are MNHEY and SMNVEV (reference sequence). In nucleotides, the CDR3 is TGTGCCAGCAGTCCACAGGGGAAGGATGAGCAGTTCTTC. Its translation is CASSPQGKDEQFF.

The J gene is TRBJ1-3, the V gene TRBV7-9; possibly TRBD1 for D (6 bases). Germline CDR1 SEHNR, CDR2 FQNEAQ (reference sequence). The CDR3 runs 15 residues. V was shortened by 4 bases and J by 0 bases, with 10 bases between the two germline ends. CDR3 coding DNA: TGTGCCAGCAGCTCTGACAGGATCTCTGGAAACACCATATATTTT. Translation: CASSSDRISGNTIYF.

The CDR3 loop reads CASSDARGDEKLFF. The DNA for the CDR3 is TGTGCCAGCAGTGACGCTCGGGGGGATGAAAAACTGTTTTTT. V and J are TRBV2 and TRBJ1-4; the D gene is possibly TRBD1 (5 bases). V was trimmed by 3 bases and J by 6 bases, leaving 11 bases between them. Germline-derived CDR1 and CDR2 are SNHLY and FYNNEI. The CDR3 spans 14 residues.

The chain uses TRBV5-1 and TRBJ2-5; 7 nucleotides line up with TRBD2. With V trimmed by 5 bases and J by 5 bases, 6 bases remained unmatched. Looked up from germline, CDR1 is SGHRS and CDR2 is YFSETQ. The CDR3 is 13 residues long. CDR3 in amino acids: CASSSAGTETQYF. The CDR3 DNA is TGCGCCAGCAGTTCAGCGGGGACGGAGACCCAGTACTTC.

This chain links TRBV4-1 with TRBJ2-1; 15 positions agree with TRBD2. CDR1 MGHRA and CDR2 YSYEKL come from the germline V gene. This CDR3 region has 18 residues. Trimming took 5 bases from V and 0 from J; bases not matched to a gene: 5. CDR3 loop: CASSRTSGGASSYNEQFF. In DNA form, the CDR3 reads TGCGCCAGCAGCAGGACTAGCGGGGGGGCTAGCTCCTACAATGAGCAGTTCTTC.

A note on this clone: The identical CDR3 is also encoded by other nucleotide sequences in the sample. The J gene is TRBJ2-7, the V gene TRBV5-1; maybe TRBD2 (5 bases). The CDR3 totals 12 residues. The germline CDR1 and CDR2 sequences are SGHRS and YFSETQ. V lost 0 bases, J lost 5 bases, and 6 bases lay in between. In DNA form, the CDR3 reads TGCGCCAGCAGCTTGGCCGGGAACGAGCAGTACTTC. It translates to CASSLAGNEQYF.

The chain recombines TRBV15 with TRBJ2-2, with TRBD2 matching 9 bases. The ends lost 2 bases at V and 3 bases at J; junction bases unmatched: 7. There are 17 residues in the CDR3. Germline CDR1 reads LNHNV; CDR2 reads YYDKDF (reference sequence). The CDR3 DNA sequence: TGTGCCACCAGCAGAAAACCGGGACTAGCTCACACCGGGGAGCTGTTTTTT. Its translation is CATSRKPGLAHTGELFF. Drawing the rest from reference TRBV15 and TRBJ2-2, the complete variable domain is DAMVIQNPRYQVTQFGKPVTLSCSQTLNHNVMYWYQQKSSQAPKLLFHYYDKDFNNEADTPDNFQSRRPNTSFCFLDIRSPGLGDTAMYLCATSRKPGLAHTGELFFGEGSRLTVL.

The chain has TRBV9 and TRBJ1-1; 7 bases are a match to TRBD1. This CDR3 is built from 17 residues. Germline V gives CDR1 SGDLS, CDR2 YYNGEE. The V gene end was trimmed by 3 bases and the J gene end by 0 bases; junction bases not matched to a gene: 11. Here the CDR3 reads CASSARWDSTMNTEAFF. The CDR3 DNA reads TGTGCCAGCAGCGCCCGGTGGGACAGTACCATGAACACTGAAGCTTTCTTT.

This clone was seen more than once but under ten times. The chain recombines TRBV28 with TRBJ1-5; 10 bases match TRBD1. Trimming took 4 bases from V and 3 from J; bases not matched to a gene: 9. Germline V gene data show CDR1 as MDHEN and CDR2 as SYDVKM. The CDR3 consists of 17 residues. CDR3 bases: TGTGCCAGCAGTTCAGGGGGGACAGGGGACCCCAATCAGCCCCAGCATTTT. Translated: CASSSGGTGDPNQPQHF.

The chain couples TRBV5-6 to TRBJ1-6; weak D call: TRBD1 (6 bases). The CDR3 runs to 14 residues. V was trimmed by 2 bases and J by 10 bases, leaving 13 bases between them. Germline CDR1 is SGHDT and CDR2 is YYEEEE. Here the CDR3 DNA reads TGTGCCAGCAGCTTCACGGGGGGCGCCTCACCCCTCCACTTT. Translation gives CASSFTGGASPLHF.

The genes are TRBV7-3 and TRBJ2-3, with TRBD2 identical over 9 bases. This CDR3 spans 15 amino acids. From germline, CDR1 is SGHTA and CDR2 FQGTGA. The ends lost 5 bases at V and 2 bases at J; junction bases unmatched: 5. CDR3 sequence reads: CASSPAGGVTDTQYF. The DNA of the CDR3 is TGTGCCAGCAGCCCAGCGGGGGGCGTCACAGATACGCAGTATTTT.

This clone turned up a few times. The chain is built from TRBV9 and TRBJ2-5; D perhaps matches TRBD1 (6 bases). The CDR3 consists of 15 residues. The V end lost 0 bases, the J end lost 3 bases, and 12 bases lay between the germline ends. Germline CDR1 is SGDLS and CDR2 is YYNGEE. The CDR3 DNA reads as TGTGCCAGCAGCGTAGGGGTCAGGGGAGAAGAGACCCAGTACTTC. Its translation is CASSVGVRGEETQYF.

A single count supports this clone. The V gene is TRBV6-2 or TRBV6-3, the J gene TRBJ2-3; 11 nucleotides line up with TRBD2. The V segment lost 1 base and the J segment 5 bases; nucleotides outside the gene matches: 8. The CDR3 totals 17 residues. From germline, CDR1 is MNHEY and CDR2 SVGEGT. The CDR3 nucleotides are TGTGCCAGCAGTTACTTTGCGACTAGCGGGGCCGGAGATACGCAGTATTTT. Translation gives CASSYFATSGAGDTQYF.

The rearrangement joins TRBV15 to TRBJ2-7; possible D gene TRBD1, 5 bases. Germline V gives CDR1 LNHNV, CDR2 YYDKDF (reference sequence). The CDR3 covers 13 residues. Deletions cut 5 bases from V and 1 base from J, with 9 bases between. Here the CDR3 DNA reads TGTGCCACCAGCCCTCGACAGTCCTACGAGCAGTACTTC. Amino acid sequence: CATSPRQSYEQYF.

The chain employs TRBV6-6 and TRBJ1-1; a possible D gene is TRBD1 (6 bases). Trimming took off 3 bases at V and 3 bases at J, with 14 bases between the two ends. The CDR3 totals 15 residues. Germline V gene lookup returns CDR1 MNHNY and CDR2 SVGAGI (reference sequence). CDR3 DNA: TGTGCCAGCAGTTATGCGGGGGGGCCTGACACTGAAGCTTTCTTT. Encoded protein: CASSYAGGPDTEAFF.

The chain carries TRBV20-1 and TRBJ1-5, with 9 nucleotides matching TRBD1. The CDR3 has 17 residues. V lost 3 bases to trimming and J lost 9 bases; unmatched junction nucleotides: 18. The germline gives CDR1 DFQATT, CDR2 SNEGSKA (reference sequence). CDR3: CSASHLSGTGMVRPQHF. CDR3 nucleotide sequence: TGCAGTGCTAGTCACCTCTCCGGGACAGGGATGGTAAGGCCCCAGCATTTT.

The chain uses TRBV19 and TRBJ2-2; TRBD1 matches 9 bases. Germline V gene lookup returns CDR1 LNHDA and CDR2 SQIVND (reference sequence). The CDR3 runs 15 residues. J gave up 6 bases and V 9 bases, and 11 bases lay outside the gene matches. The CDR3 DNA follows: TGTGCCAGCGTCGAAGGGACAGGGATATCCGGGGAGCTGTTTTTT. This translates into CASVEGTGISGELFF.

A remark on this clone: Other DNA sequences from this sample encode an identical CDR3 as well. V and J are TRBV18 and TRBJ2-7; 8 bases align to TRBD1. CDR3 length: 13 residues. V shed 6 bases and J 3 bases; nucleotides not matched to a gene: 4. Germline V lookup: CDR1 KGHSH, CDR2 LQKENI. The CDR3 DNA reads TGTGCCAGCTCTCCCACAGGGGGCTACGAGCAGTACTTC. Translation: CASSPTGGYEQYF. Supplemented by reference TRBV18 and TRBJ2-7, the full variable domain reads NAGVMQNPRHLVRRRGQEARLRCSPMKGHSHVYWYRQLPEEGLKFMVYLQKENIIDESGMPKERFSAEFPKEGPSILRIQQVVRGDSAAYFCASSPTGGYEQYFGPGTRLTVT.

This clone was detected a few times. The chain joins TRBV7-2 to TRBJ2-7, with TRBD2 matching over 11 bases. Per the germline V gene, CDR1 is SGHTA and CDR2 is FQGNSA. Trimming removed 4 bases from V and 6 bases from J; junction bases left unmatched: 8. The length of the CDR3 is 15 residues. The CDR3 here is CASSSGLAASIEQYF. CDR3 sequence (DNA): TGTGCCAGCAGCTCGGGACTAGCGGCGTCCATCGAGCAGTACTTC.

The rearrangement uses TRBV4-3 and TRBJ1-2; a weak D match, TRBD1 (5 bases). Trimming removed 0 bases at V and 2 bases at J, with 19 bases between. In germline, CDR1 is LGHNA, CDR2 YSLEER. The CDR3 has 18 residues. The CDR3 bases are TGCGCCAGCAGCCAAGATCGAGCAGGGATAGACATCAACTATGGCTACACCTTC. This gives the protein CASSQDRAGIDINYGYTF.